This passage covers 17 T cell receptor beta chains from one sample sequenced in a study of shared clonotypes between healthy human individuals. TCRdb's copy holds only in-frame clones and misses some; the assay was immunoSEQ multiplex PCR. Of approximately 460,000 clones listed, 75% to 80% were seen once; the top ten hold more than 10%. Sequencing was done on a sample of PBMCs. These receptors all stem from a woman between 35 and 50 years old in good health. Some clones in this sample may be carry-over from other donors' samples.

This clone appeared a few times. V is TRBV6-1 and J is TRBJ1-5, with unresolved D. V lost 0 bases, J lost 3 bases, and 6 bases lay in between. The CDR3 spans 14 residues. CDR1 is MNHNS and CDR2 is SASEGT in the germline V gene. CDR3 sequence: CASSEAGSNQPQHF. The CDR3 region has the DNA TGTGCCAGCAGTGAAGCTGGATCCAATCAGCCCCAGCATTTT.

The rearrangement joins TRBV25-1 to TRBJ2-7, with a possible D match to TRBD2 (5 bases). Trimming pared 1 base from V and 1 base from J, leaving 11 bases between. In germline, CDR1 is MGHDK, CDR2 SYGVNS. The length of the CDR3 is 15 residues. CDR3 coding DNA: TGTGCCAGCAGTGAATGGGGTACTAGTTCCTACGAGCAGTACTTC. This encodes CASSEWGTSSYEQYF.

Concerning this clone itself: Being one base from a much bigger clone, this may be a read error. This specimen includes other DNA sequences encoding the same CDR3. CDR3 region: CARQENNEKLFF. In DNA form, the CDR3 reads TGTGCCCGACAGGAGAATAATGAAAAGCTGTTTTTT. V usage is TRBV30 and J usage is TRBJ1-4; tentative D call: TRBD1 (6 bases). CDR3 length: 12 residues. Germline CDR1 reads GTSNPN; CDR2 reads SVGIG (reference sequence).

The V call is TRBV6-5, the J call TRBJ2-5, with TRBD2 matching over 9 bases. Trimming at V came to 1 base and at J to 5 bases, leaving 5 bases not matched to a gene. Germline values: CDR1 MNHEY, CDR2 SVGAGI. The CDR3 is 15 amino acids. For the CDR3, the DNA is TGTGCCAGCAGTTACTTAGCGGGAGTATGGGAGACCCAGTACTTC. This sequence encodes CASSYLAGVWETQYF.

CDR3 loop: CASNPGTSGSKITDTQYF. The CDR3 nucleotides read TGTGCCAGCAACCCCGGGACTAGCGGGAGTAAGATCACAGATACGCAGTATTTT. The chain has TRBV5-4 and TRBJ2-3, with 14 nucleotides matching TRBD2. Germline CDR1 reads SGHNT; CDR2 reads YYREEE (reference sequence). The length of the CDR3 is 18 residues. Unmatched junction bases numbered 11, after V lost 6 bases and J lost 2 bases.

This rearrangement joins TRBV10-3 to TRBJ1-2; perhaps TRBD1 as D (5 bases). The CDR3 extends over 15 amino acids. The germline V gene has CDR1 ENHRY and CDR2 SYGVKD. With 0 bases removed from V and 0 bases from J, the gap between germline ends came to 8 bases. CDR3 sequence reads: CAISESYRTNYGYTF. The CDR3 DNA reads as TGTGCCATCAGTGAGTCTTACAGGACTAACTATGGCTACACCTTC.

As for this clone: The sample carries other DNA sequences with the same CDR3. The chain uses TRBV18 and TRBJ2-3; D uncertain. CDR1 is KGHSH, CDR2 LQKENI, per germline. Trimming left V 3 bases short and J 4 bases short, with 2 bases between. This CDR3 is built from 11 residues. CDR3 nucleotide sequence: TGTGCCAGCTCACCTGCAGATACGCAGTATTTT. As protein: CASSPADTQYF.

The rearrangement links TRBV28 to TRBJ1-5; no firm D call. The V end was cut by 2 bases, the J end by 2 bases, with 10 bases between. CDR1 and CDR2 (germline): MDHEN, SYDVKM. The CDR3 consists of 15 residues. Here the CDR3 reads CASSLPGTGNQPQHF. CDR3 coding DNA: TGTGCCAGCAGTTTACCGGGAACGGGCAATCAGCCCCAGCATTTT.

With respect to this clone: A far larger clone differs by one base, so this is likely a read error. Other DNA variants within this sample encode the same CDR3. J is TRBJ2-3 and V is TRBV6-4; 7 nucleotides line up with TRBD2. The CDR3 covers 14 residues. Trimming took 9 bases from V and 3 from J; bases not matched to a gene: 9. The germline CDR1 and CDR2 sequences are MRHNA and SNTAGT. In DNA form, the CDR3 reads TGTGCCAGTTCACTTGCGGGAGAAACAGATACGCAGTATTTT. Amino acid sequence: CASSLAGETDTQYF.

The rearrangement links TRBV18 to TRBJ2-7, with 7 bases lining up with TRBD1. J lost 2 bases, V lost 1 base, and 5 bases had no gene match. CDR1 is KGHSH, CDR2 LQKENI, per germline. The CDR3 extends over 15 amino acids. CDR3 in amino acids: CASSPRTGHTYEQYF. DNA for the CDR3: TGTGCCAGCTCACCACGGACAGGACATACCTACGAGCAGTACTTC.

The V and J genes are TRBV5-1 and TRBJ2-7; either TRBD1 or TRBD2 may supply D (7 bases each). CDR1 and CDR2 from the germline V gene are SGHRS and YFSETQ. This CDR3 has 16 residues. V lost 4 bases and J 0 bases, leaving 17 bases between the germline ends. CDR3 DNA sequence: TGCGCCAGCAGCCCCAGACAGGGAGGGAGCTCCTACGAGCAGTACTTC. Translation gives CASSPRQGGSSYEQYF. Looking up the rest from reference TRBV5-1 and TRBJ2-7 gives the full variable domain: KAGVTQTPRYLIKTRGQQVTLSCSPISGHRSVSWYQQTPGQGLQFLFEYFSETQRNKGNFPGRFSGRQFSNSRSEMNVSTLELGDSALYLCASSPRQGGSSYEQYFGPGTRLTVT.

For this clone: A much larger clone differs by one base, so this may be a read error. V and J are TRBV5-4 and TRBJ2-7; 8 nucleotides match TRBD2. This CDR3 has 15 residues. Germline V CDR1 and CDR2: SGHNT, YYREEE (reference sequence). This chain's CDR3 is CASSSRTAGAYEQCF. The DNA of the CDR3 is TGTGCCAGCAGCTCCCGGACAGCGGGAGCCTACGAGCAGTGCTTC.

Notes on this clone: One base separates it from a far larger clone, so it is likely a read error. The genes are TRBV30 and TRBJ2-1; TRBD1 or TRBD2 may be the D gene (5 bases each). CDR1 is GTSNPN, CDR2 SVGIG, per germline (reference sequence). The CDR3 totals 11 residues. The CDR3 DNA sequence: TGTGCCGGGACCCTTTGGAATGGGCAGTTCTTC. As protein: CAGTLWNGQFF.

V usage is TRBV5-1 and J usage is TRBJ2-3; TRBD2 aligns across 16 bases. Germline CDR1 reads SGHRS; CDR2 reads YFSETQ. V lost 4 bases, J lost 4 bases, and 3 bases stayed unmatched. This CDR3 has 16 residues. CDR3 sequence reads: CASSPGLAGGPDTQYF. The CDR3 coding sequence is TGCGCCAGCAGCCCGGGACTAGCGGGAGGGCCAGATACGCAGTATTTT.

In its sample, this clone was seen once. This likely traces to a read error, being one base from a far larger clone. The chain joins TRBV15 to TRBJ2-7; D is possibly TRBD1 (6 bases). Germline V CDR1 and CDR2: LNHNV, YYDKDF (reference sequence). V lost 1 base to trimming and J lost 3 bases, with 10 bases between them. This CDR3 comprises 14 residues. This CDR3 is CATSRAGTHYEQYF. The CDR3 DNA reads TGTGCCACCAGCAGAGCCGGGACACACTACGAGCAGTACTTC.

The genes are TRBV4-3 and TRBJ2-2; 12 bases align to TRBD2. CDR3 length: 16 amino acids. Germline lookup yields CDR1 LGHNA and CDR2 YSLEER. The trim removed 4 bases at V and 3 bases at J, leaving 3 bases unmatched. The CDR3 loop is CASSPLAGGYTGELFF. The CDR3 bases are TGCGCCAGCAGCCCCCTAGCGGGAGGGTACACCGGGGAGCTGTTTTTT.

The chain links TRBV21-1 to TRBJ2-1. TRBV21-1 has pseudogene status. The CDR3 extends over 12 amino acids. The CDR3 loop is CASSKTAHEQFF. The CDR3 DNA reads TGTGCCAGCAGCAAAACAGCGCATGAGCAGTTCTTC.